Presented here are 5 T cell receptor beta chains from one specimen sequenced in a study of TIL therapy for anti-PD-1-resistant metastatic lung cancer. Time point reported: pre-treatment sample, taken before nivolumab and TIL therapy. The immunoSEQ assay was v3. TCRdb's table, derived via immunoSEQ multiplex PCR, lists solely in-frame clones and lacks some. Altogether roughly 17,000 clones are present, about 68% being singletons, with the ten largest covering under 45%. The sample in question was blood, obtained at baseline. All receptors derive from a person between 25 and 79 years old with non-small cell lung cancer.

The rearrangement joins TRBV7-8 to TRBJ2-1; D is unclear. This CDR3 region has 12 residues. Trimming left V 3 bases short and J 6 bases short, with 6 bases between. CDR1 and CDR2 from the germline V gene are SGHVS and FQNEAQ. The CDR3 loop reads CASSLRSNEQFF. The CDR3 DNA is TGTGCCAGCAGCTTGAGGTCCAATGAGCAGTTCTTC.

The chain combines TRBV7-9 with TRBJ1-3; TRBD1 matches 7 bases. There are 14 residues in the CDR3. The J segment lost 8 bases and the V segment lost 2 bases, leaving 6 bases of the junction unmatched. The germline V gene has CDR1 SEHNR and CDR2 FQNEAQ (reference sequence). CDR3 in DNA: TGTGCCAGCAGCTTAACAGGGGTGGCGGACACCATATATTTT. Translated, it gives CASSLTGVADTIYF.

The chain recombines TRBV18 with TRBJ2-1; weak D call: TRBD2 (5 bases). Trimming cost V 5 bases and J 2 bases, with 16 bases left between them. The CDR3 extends over 16 amino acids. CDR1 and CDR2 (germline): KGHSH, LQKENI. The CDR3 bases are TGTGCCAGCTCATCCGGCGGAGGCCTCACCTACAATGAGCAGTTCTTC. Translating it yields CASSSGGGLTYNEQFF.

The chain links TRBV14 to TRBJ2-7, with D perhaps matching TRBD1 (6 bases). CDR1 and CDR2 from the germline V gene are SGHDN and FVKESK. The CDR3 loop spans 16 amino acids. Trimming shortened V by 1 base and J by 1 base, and 14 bases separated the two germline ends. This CDR3 is CASSQGAGALSYEQYF. In DNA, the CDR3 is TGTGCCAGCAGCCAAGGGGCAGGGGCCCTATCCTACGAGCAGTACTTC. Based on the CDR3 plus reference TRBV14 and TRBJ2-7, the full variable domain is EAGVTQFPSHSVIEKGQTVTLRCDPISGHDNLYWYRRVMGKEIKFLLHFVKESKQDESGMPNNRFLAERTGGTYSTLKVQPAELEDSGVYFCASSQGAGALSYEQYFGPGTRLTVT.

This clone was recorded a few times. V usage is TRBV11-2 and J usage is TRBJ2-7, with a possible D match to TRBD1 (5 bases). CDR3 length equals 14 residues. The V end was cut by 5 bases, the J end by 2 bases, with 13 bases between. Germline CDR1 and CDR2: SGHAT and FQNNGV. For the CDR3, the DNA is TGTGCCAGCAGCCCTCCGGACATAGCCTACGAGCAGTACTTC. Amino acid sequence: CASSPPDIAYEQYF.